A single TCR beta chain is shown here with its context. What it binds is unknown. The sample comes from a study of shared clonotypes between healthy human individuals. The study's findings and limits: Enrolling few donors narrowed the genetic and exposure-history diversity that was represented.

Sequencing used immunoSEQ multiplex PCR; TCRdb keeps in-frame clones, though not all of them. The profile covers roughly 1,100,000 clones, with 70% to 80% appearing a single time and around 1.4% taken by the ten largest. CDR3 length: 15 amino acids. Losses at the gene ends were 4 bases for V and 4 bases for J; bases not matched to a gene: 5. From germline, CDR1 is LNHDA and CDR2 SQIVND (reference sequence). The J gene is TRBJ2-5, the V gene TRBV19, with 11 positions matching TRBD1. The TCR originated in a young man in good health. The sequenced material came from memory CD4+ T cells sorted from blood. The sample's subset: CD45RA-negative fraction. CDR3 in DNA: TGTGCCAGTAGTACACCGGGACAGGGGGGAGAGACCCAGTACTTC. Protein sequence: CASSTPGQGGETQYF.